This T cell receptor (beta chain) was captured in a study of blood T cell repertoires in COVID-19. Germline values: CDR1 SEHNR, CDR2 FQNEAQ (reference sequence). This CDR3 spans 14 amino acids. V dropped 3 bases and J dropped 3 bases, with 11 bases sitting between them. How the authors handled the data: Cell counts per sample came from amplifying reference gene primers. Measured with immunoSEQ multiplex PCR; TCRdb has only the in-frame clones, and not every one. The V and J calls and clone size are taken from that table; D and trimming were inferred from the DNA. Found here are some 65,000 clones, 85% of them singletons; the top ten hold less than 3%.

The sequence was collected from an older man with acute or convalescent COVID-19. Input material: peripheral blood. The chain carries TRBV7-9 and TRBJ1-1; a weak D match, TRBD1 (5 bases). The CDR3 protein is CASSFPGKDTEAFF. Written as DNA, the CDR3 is TGTGCCAGCAGCTTCCCAGGGAAGGACACTGAAGCTTTCTTT.